This T cell receptor beta chain is drawn from a study of cytomegalovirus exposure and HLA in healthy donors. The PCR had 60 Vbeta and 13 Jbeta primers. Profiling relied on immunoSEQ multiplex PCR, and the TCRdb table lists in-frame clones only, not all of them. The sample includes 100,000 to 150,000 clones. Study outcomes and limitations: In a later analysis, most CMV-associated TCR beta chains appeared HLA-restricted. Previous analysis showed most TCR beta V segments were productive about 90% or about 30% of the time. When analyzed later, a missense DCLRE1C variant was found to be linked to TCR beta V- and J-gene trimming.

Worth noting for this clone: What it binds is unknown.

The sample comprised PBMCs. The source is a woman in her 40s in good health and CMV-seronegative.

The CDR3 sequence is CASSNDRGDSGANVLTF. Written as DNA, the CDR3 is TGTGCCAGTAGTAACGACAGGGGAGACTCTGGGGCCAACGTCCTGACTTTC. This chain connects TRBV19 to TRBJ2-6; 8 bases match TRBD1. V lost 4 bases and J lost 0; bases outside the gene matches: 5. Germline lookup yields CDR1 LNHDA and CDR2 SQIVND (reference sequence). The CDR3 has 17 amino acids.